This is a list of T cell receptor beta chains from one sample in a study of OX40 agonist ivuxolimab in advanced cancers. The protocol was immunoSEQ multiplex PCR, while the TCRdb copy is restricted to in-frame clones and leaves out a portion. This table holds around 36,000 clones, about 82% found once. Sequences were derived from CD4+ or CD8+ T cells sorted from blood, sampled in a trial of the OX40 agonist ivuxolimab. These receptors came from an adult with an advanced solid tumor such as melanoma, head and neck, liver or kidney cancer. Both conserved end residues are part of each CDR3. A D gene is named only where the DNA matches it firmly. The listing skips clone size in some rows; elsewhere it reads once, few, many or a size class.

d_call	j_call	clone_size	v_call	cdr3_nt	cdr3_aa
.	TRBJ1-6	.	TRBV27	TGTGCCAGCAGTTTAGGGGAAAATTCACCCCTCCACTTT	CASSLGENSPLHF
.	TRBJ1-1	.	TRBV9	TGTGCCAGCTCAAATGGGGGACCTGAAGCTTTCTTT	CASSNGGPEAFF
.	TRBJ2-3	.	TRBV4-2	TGTGCCAGCAGCCAAACCCTTCTAGGAGATACGCAGTATTTT	CASSQTLLGDTQYF
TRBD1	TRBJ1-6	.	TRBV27	TGTGCCAGCAGTTGGACAGGGTTGGCGTCACCCCTCCACTTT	CASSWTGLASPLHF
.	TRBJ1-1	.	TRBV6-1	TGTGCCAGCAGTGTCGGGGAGGGAGAAGCTTTCTTT	CASSVGEGEAFF
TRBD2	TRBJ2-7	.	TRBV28	TGTGCCAGCAGCCCACTCCCCAGCGGGGGTCCCGAGCAGTACTTC	CASSPLPSGGPEQYF
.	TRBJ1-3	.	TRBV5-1	TGCGCCAGCAGGAGGAACCTGGGAAGCTCTGGAAACACCATATATTTT	CASRRNLGSSGNTIYF
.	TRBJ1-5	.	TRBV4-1	TGCGCCAGCAGCCAAGAAGGGGTGGGGGTTACCAATCAGCCCCAGCATTTT	CASSQEGVGVTNQPQHF
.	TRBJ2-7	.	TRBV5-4	TGTGCCAGCAGCCCGGGGACCATCTACGAGCAGTACTTC	CASSPGTIYEQYF
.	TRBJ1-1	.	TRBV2	TGTGCCAGCAGACCGACCGGGACGGTGAACACTGAAGCTTTCTTT	CASRPTGTVNTEAFF
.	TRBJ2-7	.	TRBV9	TGTGCCAGCAGCGTAGGAACAGGGATTAGGTACGAGCAGTACTTC	CASSVGTGIRYEQYF
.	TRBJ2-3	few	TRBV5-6	TGTGCCAGCAGCTTGGGGGGCTCATGGGGCACAGATACGCAGTATTTT	CASSLGGSWGTDTQYF
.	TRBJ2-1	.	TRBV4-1	TGCGCCAGCAGCCCCGGGCCTAGTGGCTACAATGAGCAGTTCTTC	CASSPGPSGYNEQFF
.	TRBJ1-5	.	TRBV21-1	TGTGCCAGCAGCAAAGAGTTCCATGACAATCAGCCCCAGCATTTT	CASSKEFHDNQPQHF
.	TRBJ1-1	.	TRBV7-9	TGTGCCAGCAGCCCCCCATACGGATGGAAAGCTTTCTTT	CASSPPYGWKAFF
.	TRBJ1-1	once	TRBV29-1	TGCAGCGTTGAAGGGGGTGGTCGTTTCTTT	CSVEGGGRFF
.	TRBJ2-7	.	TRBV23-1	TGCGCCAGCAGTCTAATCGGACGCATCCTCTACGAGCAGTACTTC	CASSLIGRILYEQYF
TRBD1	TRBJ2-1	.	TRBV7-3	TGTGCCAGCGGCCGAGACGGGACAGGGTTTAATGAGCAGTTCTTC	CASGRDGTGFNEQFF
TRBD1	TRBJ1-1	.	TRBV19	TGTGCCAGTCTACAGGGGGTGAACACTGAAGCTTTCTTT	CASLQGVNTEAFF
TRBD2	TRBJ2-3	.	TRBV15	TGTGCCACCAGCTCCCTAGCGGGAGAAAACACAGATACGCAGTATTTT	CATSSLAGENTDTQYF
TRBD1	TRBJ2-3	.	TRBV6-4	TGTGCCAGCAGTGAAGCAGGGGGCGGCGATACGCAGTATTTT	CASSEAGGGDTQYF
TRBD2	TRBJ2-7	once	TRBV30	TGTGCCTGGACTTGGGAGGGAAGTGACGAGCAGTACTTC	CAWTWEGSDEQYF
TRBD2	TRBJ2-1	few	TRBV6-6	TGTGCCAGCAGCCTAGCGGATAGCTCCTACAATGAGCAGTTCTTC	CASSLADSSYNEQFF
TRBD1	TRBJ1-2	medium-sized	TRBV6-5	TGTGCCAGCAGCACACAAGGGGGCGCGAATGGCTACACCTTC	CASSTQGGANGYTF
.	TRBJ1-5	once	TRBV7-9	TGTGCCAGCAGCCAAGGGGCGGGGTTAGATCAGCCCCAGCATTTT	CASSQGAGLDQPQHF
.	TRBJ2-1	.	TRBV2	TGTGCCAGCAGTGAGGAGGGGGTTGGCTCCTATAACTACAATGAGCAGTTCTTC	CASSEEGVGSYNYNEQFF
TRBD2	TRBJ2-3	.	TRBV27	TGTGCCAGCAGTCCAGCAGCGGGGGAGGGCACAGATACGCAGTATTTT	CASSPAAGEGTDTQYF
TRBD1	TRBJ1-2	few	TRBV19	TGTGCCAGTAGCCCGGGACAGACGAGACCGAACTATGGCTACACCTTC	CASSPGQTRPNYGYTF
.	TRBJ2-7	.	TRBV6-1	TGTGCCAGCAGTGAACCAAGATCCTTCTACGAGCAGTACTTC	CASSEPRSFYEQYF
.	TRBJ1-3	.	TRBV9	TGTGCCAGCAGCGTAAGGATGGGGGGATCAGGAAACACCATATATTTT	CASSVRMGGSGNTIYF
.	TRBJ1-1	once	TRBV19	TGTGCCAGTAGGTTTATGAACACTGAAGCTTTCTTT	CASRFMNTEAFF
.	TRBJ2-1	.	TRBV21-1	TGTGCCAGCAGCAAACGGATTGGAGAATTGTACAATGAGCAGTTCTTC	CASSKRIGELYNEQFF
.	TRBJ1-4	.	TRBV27	TGTGCCAGCAGTTTTGGCTCCCGCCGGGAAAAACTGTTTTTT	CASSFGSRREKLFF
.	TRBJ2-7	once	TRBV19	TGTGCCAGTAGCCGGGGTACCGAGCAGTACTTC	CASSRGTEQYF
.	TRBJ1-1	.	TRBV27	TGTGCCAGCAGAAAGGGGCTCATGAACACTGAAGCTTTCTTT	CASRKGLMNTEAFF
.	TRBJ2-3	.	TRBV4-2	TGTGCCAGCAGCCGTTCGGGGGACACCACAGATACGCAGTATTTT	CASSRSGDTTDTQYF
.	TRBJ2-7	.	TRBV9	TGTGCCAGCAGCCCCTCCCCCTCCTACGAGCAGTACTTC	CASSPSPSYEQYF
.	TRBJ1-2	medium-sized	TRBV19	TGTGCCAGTAGTATCAATCCAGGATCCTATGGCTACACCTTC	CASSINPGSYGYTF
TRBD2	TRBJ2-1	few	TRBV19	TGTGCCAGTAGTCTAACTAGCGGGGACATTATCTACAATGAGCAGTTCTTC	CASSLTSGDIIYNEQFF
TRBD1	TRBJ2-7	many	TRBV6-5	TGTGCCAGCAGTATCTCCGGGACAGGGGACTACGAGCAGTACTTC	CASSISGTGDYEQYF
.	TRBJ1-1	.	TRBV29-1	TGCAGCGGGGAGGCAGGGGACACTGAAGCTTTCTTT	CSGEAGDTEAFF
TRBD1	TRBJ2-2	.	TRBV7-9	TGTGCCAGCACCATCGGGACAGGGTACACCGGGGAGCTGTTTTTT	CASTIGTGYTGELFF
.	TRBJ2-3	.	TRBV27	TGTGCCAGCGGCCCCCAGGGCACAGATACGCAGTATTTT	CASGPQGTDTQYF
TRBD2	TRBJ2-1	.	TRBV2	TGTGCCAGCAGTGTGTCGCGGGGGGCCCGCAATGAGCAGTTCTTC	CASSVSRGARNEQFF
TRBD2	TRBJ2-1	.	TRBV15	TGTGCCACCAGCAGAGATCCCCCCCCGATCCAGCGGGAGAGAGCCTACAATGAGCAGTTCTTC	CATSRDPPPIQRERAYNEQFF
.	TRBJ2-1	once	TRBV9	TGTGCCAGCAGCGTAGCCCCCACCTCCTACAATGAGCAGTTCTTC	CASSVAPTSYNEQFF
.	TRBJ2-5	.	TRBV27	TGTGCCAGCAGTCCGGACCGGGGCCCTCAAGAGACCCAGTACTTC	CASSPDRGPQETQYF
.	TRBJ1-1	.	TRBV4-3	TGCGCCAGCAGCCCGGGCAGGGGCACTGAAGCTTTCTTT	CASSPGRGTEAFF
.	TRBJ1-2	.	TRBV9	TGTGCCAGCCCCCCCCCGCGGGGGAGCAACTATGGCTACACCTTC	CASPPPRGSNYGYTF
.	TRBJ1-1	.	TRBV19	TGTGCCAGTACCTCGGGCAGGGGTTTTGACACTGAAGCTTTCTTT	CASTSGRGFDTEAFF
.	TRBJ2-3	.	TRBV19	TGTGCCAGTAGTCCCGTACACTCAGATACGCAGTATTTT	CASSPVHSDTQYF
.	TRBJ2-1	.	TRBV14	TGTGCCAGCAGCCAAGCCGTCCTAGTAGTGAGCTCCTACAATGAGCAGTTCTTC	CASSQAVLVVSSYNEQFF
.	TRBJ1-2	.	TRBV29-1	TGCAGCGTTCCCAGCCCGCTGGGGGATGGCTACACCTTC	CSVPSPLGDGYTF
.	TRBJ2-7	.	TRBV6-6	TGTGCCGCTACCGGGACCCCCAGCGACTACGAGCAGTACTTC	CAATGTPSDYEQYF
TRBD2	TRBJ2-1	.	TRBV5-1	TGCGCCAGCAGCTATGGACTAGCGGGGGAGTCGGACAATGAGCAGTTCTTC	CASSYGLAGESDNEQFF